This TCR beta chain was captured by sequencing in a study of blood T cell repertoires in COVID-19. Study in general: Sample material is recorded as cDNA or gDNA derived from T cells, B-cell-depleted T cells, or PBMCs.

Seattle participants joined during active infection and were tracked over time. In the original analysis: Estimation of nucleated cell counts relied on the amplification of reference gene primers. Data came from immunoSEQ multiplex PCR; TCRdb stores just in-frame clones and leaves some out. The DNA gave D and trimming, while V, J and clone size come from that table. The sample yields some 250,000 clones, about four fifths seen once. Germline-derived CDR1 and CDR2 are KGHSH and LQKENI. V was shortened by 3 bases and J by 2 bases, with 10 bases between the two germline ends. This CDR3 region has 14 residues. This clone came up a few times.

The sample taken for sequencing was peripheral blood. The receptor's source is a woman older than 75 with COVID-19, enrolled during active disease. The chain joins TRBV18 to TRBJ1-2, with a possible D match to TRBD1 (6 bases). The CDR3 loop is CASSPDTGNYGYTF. DNA for the CDR3: TGTGCCAGCTCACCTGATACAGGGAACTATGGCTACACCTTC. The full variable domain, with the rest looked up from reference TRBV18 and TRBJ1-2, is NAGVMQNPRHLVRRRGQEARLRCSPMKGHSHVYWYRQLPEEGLKFMVYLQKENIIDESGMPKERFSAEFPKEGPSILRIQQVVRGDSAAYFCASSPDTGNYGYTFGSGTRLTVV.